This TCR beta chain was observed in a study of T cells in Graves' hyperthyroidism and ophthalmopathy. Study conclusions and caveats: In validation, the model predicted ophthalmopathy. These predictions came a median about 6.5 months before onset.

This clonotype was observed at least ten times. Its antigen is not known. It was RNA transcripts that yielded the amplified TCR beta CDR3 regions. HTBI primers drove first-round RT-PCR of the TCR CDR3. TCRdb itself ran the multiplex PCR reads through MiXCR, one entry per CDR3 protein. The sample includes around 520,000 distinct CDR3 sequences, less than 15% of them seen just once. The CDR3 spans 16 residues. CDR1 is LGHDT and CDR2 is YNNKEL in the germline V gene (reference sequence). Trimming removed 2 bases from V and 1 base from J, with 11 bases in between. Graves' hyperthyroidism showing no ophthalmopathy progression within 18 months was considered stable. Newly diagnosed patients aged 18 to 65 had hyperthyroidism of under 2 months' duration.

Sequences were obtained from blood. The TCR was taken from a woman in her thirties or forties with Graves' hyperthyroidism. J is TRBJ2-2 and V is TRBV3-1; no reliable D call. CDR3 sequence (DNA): TGTGCCAGCAGCCAAACGGCAGGATTGAACACCGGGGAGCTGTTTTTT. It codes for CASSQTAGLNTGELFF.